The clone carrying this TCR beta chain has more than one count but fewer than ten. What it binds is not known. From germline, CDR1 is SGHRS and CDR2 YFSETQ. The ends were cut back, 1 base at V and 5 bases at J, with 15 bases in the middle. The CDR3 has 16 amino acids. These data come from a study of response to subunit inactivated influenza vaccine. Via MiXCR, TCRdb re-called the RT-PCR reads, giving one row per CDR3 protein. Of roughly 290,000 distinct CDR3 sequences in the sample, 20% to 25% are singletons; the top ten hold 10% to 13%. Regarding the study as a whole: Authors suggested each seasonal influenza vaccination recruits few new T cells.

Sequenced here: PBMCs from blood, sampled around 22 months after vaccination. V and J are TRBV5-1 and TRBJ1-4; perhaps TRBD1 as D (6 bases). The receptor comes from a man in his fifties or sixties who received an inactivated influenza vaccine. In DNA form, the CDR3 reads TGCGCCAGCAGCTTGCCCCGGGGGACAAAAAATGAAAAACTGTTTTTT. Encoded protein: CASSLPRGTKNEKLFF.